This record concerns one T cell receptor beta chain sequence. No antigen is known for it. Per-nucleotide qualities are absent, and no much larger clonotype sits a single base away. TCRbeta CDR3 regions were amplified from genomic DNA using the immunoSEQ Assay, a bias-controlled multiplex PCR. As for the original processing: Nucleated cell counts per sample were estimated from amplification of reference gene primers within the assay. To quantify the absolute abundance of each unique TCRbeta CDR3 rearrangement, sequence reads were collapsed and filtered. Productive Simpson clonality was computed per sample as the square root of Simpson's diversity index over productive rearrangements. The source is immuneACCESS, and TCRdb retained only in-frame sequences with V and J called. Part of the clones is not carried over; for the studies checked, unresolved V genes explain less than half of this, and the remainder is unexplained. Clone size and the V and J calls come from that table; the DNA yielded D and trimming. The sample table lists 210,000 or so clones, about 85% of them with a count of one. The ten largest make up less than 20% of the sample.

The source of the sample is a study of blood T cell repertoires in COVID-19 (dated by TCRdb to 2020 to 2022). With respect to the entire study: Samples from collaborators originated in the United States, Italy and Spain and spanned both the acute and convalescent phases of COVID-19. The dataset comprised deeply sampled blood TCRbeta repertoires from subjects exposed to, actively infected with, or recovered from COVID-19. HLA class I and class II types, where available, came from metadata supplied by the sample provider rather than from assay-based typing. The material from the prospective study consisted of cDNA or gDNA derived from T cells, B-cell-depleted T cells, or PBMCs. The sample metadata nearly always contained a de-identified subject ID, COVID-19 status, age in years and sex. Samples were obtained from the ongoing ImmuneRACE study (first 160 participants) and from over a thousand subjects provided by 6 global collaborators. The repertoires were made available in a free public database intended to serve as a resource for research on the immune response to SARS-CoV-2.

As encoded in the germline V gene, CDR1 is KGHSH while CDR2 is LQKENI. Trimming removed 4 bases from V and 5 bases from J; the gene matches leave 17 bases unexplained. The CDR3 runs 17 amino acids, cysteine and phenylalanine included. CDR3 DNA is the only sequence kept; it has 51 bases, read in frame from the first base. Here is what the overall study found, with its caveats: The quantity of clinical and demographic metadata differed by source and by participant and was supplied without curation.

Each collaborating institution followed its own protocols to collect whole blood in K2EDTA tubes. For TCRbeta analysis, collaborators shipped samples as frozen whole blood, isolated PBMCs, or DNA extracted from either of those sample types. The sequencing input was peripheral blood. This chain joins TRBV18 to TRBJ2-7, with 7 bases matching TRBD1. The sequence was obtained from an elderly woman with active or convalescent COVID-19. The CDR3 in this case is CASSLSAPNRGVHEQYF. The DNA sequence is TGTGCCAGCTCACTATCCGCCCCAAACAGGGGCGTCCACGAGCAGTACTTC.